This entry lists 26 T cell receptor beta chains sequenced from one sample in a study of T cell responses to AZD1222 COVID-19 vaccine. The assay was immunoSEQ multiplex PCR, and TCRdb's table has in-frame clones only and misses some. The profile covers 150,000 to 200,000 clones, with almost 90% appearing a single time and more than 9% taken by the ten largest. This specimen consisted of peripheral blood, obtained 28 days after the second AZD1222 dose. These receptor sequences come from an adult who received the AZD1222 COVID-19 vaccine.

The V call is TRBV6-5, the J call TRBJ1-4, with D perhaps TRBD1 (5 bases). Germline assignment: CDR1 MNHEY and CDR2 SVGAGI. The V and J ends lost 7 bases and 11 bases respectively, with 11 bases between them. The CDR3 is 11 residues long. The CDR3 coding sequence is TGTGCCAGCACCGGGACGGAGAAACTGTTTTTT. Translated: CASTGTEKLFF.

V usage is TRBV6-2 or TRBV6-3 and J usage is TRBJ1-5, with 7 bases fitting TRBD1. After removal of 5 bases from V and 3 bases from J, the junction contained 7 bases not matched to a gene. The germline gives CDR1 MNHEY, CDR2 SVGEGT. This CDR3 is built from 15 residues. CDR3 protein: CASSAPDRVNQPQHF. The CDR3 DNA follows: TGTGCCAGCAGTGCCCCCGACAGGGTCAATCAGCCCCAGCATTTT.

The chain recombines TRBV30 with TRBJ1-2; 11 positions match TRBD1. This CDR3 region has 15 residues. V lost 4 bases to trimming and J lost 1 base; unmatched junction nucleotides: 5. Looked up from germline, CDR1 is GTSNPN and CDR2 is SVGIG (reference sequence). CDR3 in amino acids: CAWIPGQGGNYGYTF. Written as DNA, the CDR3 is TGTGCCTGGATCCCGGGACAGGGGGGTAACTATGGCTACACCTTC.

This clone was counted once. The V gene is TRBV28, the J gene TRBJ2-1; D gene ambiguous. The germline V and J ends were trimmed by 4 bases and 4 bases, with 11 bases remaining between them. Per germline, CDR1 MDHEN and CDR2 SYDVKM. There are 14 residues in the CDR3. As DNA, the CDR3 is TGTGCCAGCAGTTACGGGCAGGCGTACAATGAGCAGTTCTTC. Translation gives CASSYGQAYNEQFF. The complete variable domain, with remaining parts taken from reference TRBV28 and TRBJ2-1, reads DVKVTQSSRYLVKRTGEKVFLECVQDMDHENMFWYRQDPGLGLRLIYFSYDVKMKEKGDIPEGYSVSREKKERFSLILESASTNQTSMYLCASSYGQAYNEQFFGPGTRLTVL.

The V call is TRBV5-6, the J call TRBJ2-7; D gene ambiguous. Germline-derived CDR1 and CDR2 are SGHDT and YYEEEE. Trimming shortened V by 0 bases and J by 2 bases, and 9 bases separated the two germline ends. The CDR3 is made up of 14 amino acids. The CDR3 spells CASSLAQATYEQYF. The CDR3 DNA reads as TGTGCCAGCAGCTTGGCCCAGGCTACCTACGAGCAGTACTTC.

This chain links TRBV7-8 with TRBJ2-7; D might be TRBD2 (5 bases). V lost 5 bases and J lost 2, with 16 bases in between. The CDR3 consists of 15 residues. Germline V gene sequence: CDR1 SGHVS, CDR2 FQNEAQ. CDR3 residues: CASSRADEAAYEQYF. The DNA of the CDR3 is TGTGCCAGCAGCCGAGCGGACGAAGCCGCCTACGAGCAGTACTTC.

This clone was recorded only once. The chain uses TRBV5-1 and TRBJ1-1; no clear D gene. This CDR3 comprises 15 residues. Germline lookup yields CDR1 SGHRS and CDR2 YFSETQ. Trimming cost V 1 base and J 5 bases, with 15 bases left between them. Written as DNA, the CDR3 is TGCGCCAGCAGCTTGATGTCGGGGTTTGGGACTGAAGCTTTCTTT. The encoded protein is CASSLMSGFGTEAFF. Filled out from reference TRBV5-1 and TRBJ1-1, the complete variable domain reads KAGVTQTPRYLIKTRGQQVTLSCSPISGHRSVSWYQQTPGQGLQFLFEYFSETQRNKGNFPGRFSGRQFSNSRSEMNVSTLELGDSALYLCASSLMSGFGTEAFFGQGTRLTVV.

The V and J genes are TRBV4-3 and TRBJ1-6, with D tentatively TRBD1 (5 bases). V lost 1 base and J 6 bases, leaving 13 bases between the germline ends. The length of the CDR3 is 16 residues. Looked up from germline, CDR1 is LGHNA and CDR2 is YSLEER. For the CDR3, the DNA is TGCGCCAGCAGCCAAGGGGAGGGACGGATTAATTCACCCCTCCACTTT. This encodes CASSQGEGRINSPLHF.

The chain carries TRBV4-3 and TRBJ1-4; TRBD1 matches 10 bases. The CDR3 spans 16 residues. J was trimmed by 7 bases and V by 1 base; bases with no gene match: 6. The V gene's germline CDR1 is LGHNA and CDR2 YSLEER. In nucleotides, the CDR3 is TGCGCCAGCAGCCAAGGGGTTGGACAGGGGGGTGAAAAACTGTTTTTT. Encoded protein: CASSQGVGQGGEKLFF.

V usage is TRBV10-2 and J usage is TRBJ2-7; maybe TRBD1 (6 bases). Per germline, CDR1 WSHSY and CDR2 SAAADI. Trimming stripped 6 bases from V and 0 bases from J, with 9 bases between. The CDR3 loop spans 13 amino acids. The CDR3 nucleotides read TGCGCCAGCAGACAGGGTAGCTCCTACGAGCAGTACTTC. Amino acids: CASRQGSSYEQYF.

The chain joins TRBV19 to TRBJ2-1; D is uncertain. The length of the CDR3 is 13 residues. The ends were cut back, 2 bases at V and 5 bases at J, with 7 bases in the middle. The germline CDR1 and CDR2 sequences are LNHDA and SQIVND (reference sequence). CDR3 in amino acids: CASSISGNNEQFF. Written as DNA, the CDR3 is TGTGCCAGTAGTATATCCGGAAACAATGAGCAGTTCTTC.

This chain joins TRBV21-1 and TRBJ1-1. TRBV21-1 is described as a pseudogene. This CDR3 has 16 amino acids. CDR3 coding DNA: TGTGCCAGCAGCAAAGTCGGTCGGGGTAGGATCACTGAAGCTTTCTTT. Translation: CASSKVGRGRITEAFF.

This clone was observed a single time. The rearrangement joins TRBV21-1 to TRBJ1-1; the table calls TRBD1, which could not be checked here. TRBV21-1 is a listed pseudogene. The CDR3 length is 17 residues. The CDR3 DNA sequence: TGTGCCAGCAGTCCGGGACAGGGGTACCCAATGAACACTGAAGCTTTCTTT. The encoded protein is CASSPGQGYPMNTEAFF.

The CDR3 DNA reads as TGTGCCAGCAGTTACTGGGGGGCGGTCCAGCCCCAGCATTTT. This codes for CASSYWGAVQPQHF. The chain couples TRBV6-2 or TRBV6-3 to TRBJ1-5; tentatively, D is TRBD1 (6 bases). Trimming pared 1 base from V and 7 bases from J, leaving 11 bases between. There are 14 residues in the CDR3. Germline V gene data show CDR1 as MNHEY and CDR2 as SVGEGT.

The chain is built from TRBV5-5 and TRBJ2-3, with D possibly being TRBD1 or TRBD2 (5 bases each). This CDR3 is 16 amino acids long. Germline V gene sequence: CDR1 SGHKS, CDR2 YYEKEE (reference sequence). V lost 4 bases, J lost 2 bases, and 17 bases lay in between. CDR3 nucleotides: TGTGCCAGCAGCCGGGGACCCTCCCCTATCACAGATACGCAGTATTTT. Amino acids: CASSRGPSPITDTQYF.

This clone was recorded only once. This chain uses TRBV5-6 with TRBJ1-1, with D tentatively TRBD1 (5 bases). The length of the CDR3 is 11 residues. The V gene lost 4 bases and the J gene lost 7 bases, with 8 bases spanning the gap. Germline V gene data show CDR1 as SGHDT and CDR2 as YYEEEE. The chain's CDR3 is CASSGTGEAFF. The CDR3 DNA reads TGTGCCAGCAGCGGAACAGGTGAAGCTTTCTTT. The full variable domain, in which reference TRBV5-6 and TRBJ1-1 provide the parts outside the CDR3, is DAGVTQSPTHLIKTRGQQVTLRCSPKSGHDTVSWYQQALGQGPQFIFQYYEEEERQRGNFPDRFSGHQFPNYSSELNVNALLLGDSALYLCASSGTGEAFFGQGTRLTVV.

The V and J genes are TRBV5-1 and TRBJ2-3; the D is unclear. The CDR3 contains 14 residues. With 3 bases removed from V and 6 bases from J, the gap between germline ends came to 14 bases. Germline V gene sequence: CDR1 SGHRS, CDR2 YFSETQ. As DNA, the CDR3 is TGCGCCAGCAGCTCAGACGTAGTCAGGGATACGCAGTATTTT. Translated, it gives CASSSDVVRDTQYF.

CDR3 region: CASSVAGYGYTF. CDR3 nucleotides: TGTGCCAGCAGCGTAGCAGGGTATGGCTACACCTTC. The V call is TRBV9, the J call TRBJ1-2; weak D call: TRBD1 (5 bases). This CDR3 spans 12 amino acids. V gave up 0 bases and J gave up 5 bases, with 5 bases separating them. CDR1 and CDR2 (germline): SGDLS, YYNGEE.

V usage is TRBV5-1 and J usage is TRBJ2-3; D is possibly TRBD1 (6 bases). V was clipped by 6 bases and J by 1 base, with 9 bases between them. CDR1 is SGHRS and CDR2 is YFSETQ in the germline V gene. CDR3 length: 13 amino acids. CDR3 sequence: CASKGGGTDTQYF. DNA of the CDR3: TGCGCCAGCAAAGGGGGAGGCACAGATACGCAGTATTTT.

In regard to this clone: Other DNA sequences from this sample encode an identical CDR3 as well. The CDR3 loop is CASSIMGSGANVLTF. The CDR3 DNA sequence: TGTGCCAGTAGTATAATGGGGTCTGGGGCCAACGTCCTGACTTTC. This chain uses TRBV19 with TRBJ2-6; unclear D gene. This CDR3 contains 15 residues. Germline V gene lookup returns CDR1 LNHDA and CDR2 SQIVND (reference sequence). Trimming cost V 2 bases and J 1 base, with 6 bases left between them.

The gene calls are TRBV19 and TRBJ1-4, with 9 bases aligning to TRBD1. Germline values: CDR1 LNHDA, CDR2 SQIVND (reference sequence). Trimming removed 6 bases from V and 8 bases from J; junction bases left unmatched: 13. This CDR3 spans 16 amino acids. CDR3 coding DNA: TGTGCCAGTAGCACCCTCCCGGGACAGGGAGGCGAAAAACTGTTTTTT. Translated: CASSTLPGQGGEKLFF.

A word on this clone: The identical CDR3 is also encoded by other nucleotide sequences in the sample. CDR3 sequence: CASSLGGGSGANVLTF. The CDR3 DNA sequence: TGCGCCAGCAGCTTGGGTGGGGGCTCTGGGGCCAACGTCCTGACTTTC. The rearrangement joins TRBV5-1 to TRBJ2-6; the D gene could be TRBD1 or TRBD2 (5 bases each). The CDR3 is made up of 16 amino acids. Germline V gene sequence: CDR1 SGHRS, CDR2 YFSETQ. The V end lost 0 bases, the J end lost 0 bases, and 7 bases lay between the germline ends.

The chain employs TRBV11-3 and TRBJ2-1; 7 bases line up with TRBD1. The ends lost 5 bases at V and 3 bases at J; junction bases unmatched: 7. Germline loops: CDR1 SGHNT, CDR2 YENEEA. The length of the CDR3 is 15 residues. Here the CDR3 reads CASSIAGTDYNEQFF. Written as DNA, the CDR3 is TGTGCCAGCAGCATTGCCGGGACAGACTACAATGAGCAGTTCTTC.

This clone was seen once. Other DNA sequences of this sample code for an identical CDR3. V gene TRBV2 combines with J gene TRBJ2-3, with 10 bases identical to TRBD2. Looked up from germline, CDR1 is SNHLY and CDR2 is FYNNEI. V was clipped by 3 bases and J by 1 base; unmatched bases: 1. The CDR3 spans 15 residues. CDR3 in DNA: TGTGCCAGCAGTGAGCTAGCGGGGGGCACAGATACGCAGTATTTT. Residues: CASSELAGGTDTQYF.

This clone has only one observation. The chain employs TRBV7-2 and TRBJ1-2, with 7 bases lining up with TRBD1. CDR1 is SGHTA, CDR2 FQGNSA, per germline. The trim removed 4 bases at V and 0 bases at J, leaving 11 bases unmatched. This CDR3 contains 17 residues. DNA for the CDR3: TGTGCCAGCAGCTCCCCGGGACAGCGCCTTACTAACTATGGCTACACCTTC. As protein: CASSSPGQRLTNYGYTF.

This clone was detected a few times. The chain couples TRBV27 to TRBJ1-4; D ambiguous. The CDR3 covers 16 residues. V gave up 1 base and J gave up 2 bases, with 11 bases separating them. CDR1 and CDR2 from the germline V gene are MNHEY and SMNVEV (reference sequence). Here the CDR3 DNA reads TGTGCCAGCAGTTTATATCGGGGAGCGACTAATGAAAAACTGTTTTTT. This codes for CASSLYRGATNEKLFF.